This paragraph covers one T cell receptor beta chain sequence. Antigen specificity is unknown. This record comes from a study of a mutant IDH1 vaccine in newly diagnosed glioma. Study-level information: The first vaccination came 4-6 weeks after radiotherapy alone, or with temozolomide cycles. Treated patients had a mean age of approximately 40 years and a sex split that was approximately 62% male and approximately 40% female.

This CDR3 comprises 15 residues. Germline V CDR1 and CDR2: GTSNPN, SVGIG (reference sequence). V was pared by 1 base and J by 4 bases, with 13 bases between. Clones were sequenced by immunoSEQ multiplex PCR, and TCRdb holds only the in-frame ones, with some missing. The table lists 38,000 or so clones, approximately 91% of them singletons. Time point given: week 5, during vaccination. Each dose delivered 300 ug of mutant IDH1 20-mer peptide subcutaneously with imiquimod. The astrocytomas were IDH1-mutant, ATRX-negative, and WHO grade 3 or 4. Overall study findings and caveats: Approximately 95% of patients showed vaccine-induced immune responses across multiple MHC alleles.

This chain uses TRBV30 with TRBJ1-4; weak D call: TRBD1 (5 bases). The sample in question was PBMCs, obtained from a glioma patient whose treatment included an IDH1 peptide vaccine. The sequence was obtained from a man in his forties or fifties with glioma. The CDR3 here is CAWSENRGINEKLFF. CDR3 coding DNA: TGTGCCTGGAGTGAGAACCGGGGGATTAATGAAAAACTGTTTTTT.